This T cell receptor beta chain is drawn from a study of cytomegalovirus exposure and HLA in healthy donors. Study outcomes and limitations: TCR beta chain V- and J-gene trimming was linked, in a later analysis, to a missense variant in DCLRE1C. In a later analysis, DRB1 alleles had the most associated TCRs; HLA-C alleles the fewest. Previously analyzed data showed that most TCR beta V segments were productive at a frequency of about 87% or about 30%.

The PCR had 60 Vbeta and 13 Jbeta primers. Method: immunoSEQ multiplex PCR; TCRdb's copy keeps in-frame clones and lacks some. The sample records 80,000 to 95,000 clones, roughly 70% being singletons. This clone showed up just a few times. Its specificity is unknown. CDR1 is MRHNA and CDR2 is SNTAGT in the germline V gene. The CDR3 consists of 14 residues. Trimming at V came to 5 bases and at J to 4 bases, leaving 3 bases not matched to a gene. Sequences were obtained from PBMCs. The gene calls are TRBV6-4 and TRBJ2-2, with 8 nucleotides matching TRBD2. This TCR derives from a young woman in good health and CMV-seropositive. The CDR3 spells CASSTLAGTGELFF. The CDR3 DNA follows: TGTGCCAGCAGTACCCTAGCGGGCACCGGGGAGCTGTTTTTT.